The entry below gives a single T cell receptor (beta chain) sequence along with its context. Its antigen is unknown. These data are taken from a study of T cell responses to AZD1222 COVID-19 vaccine. Profiled with immunoSEQ multiplex PCR; TCRdb holds only in-frame clones, not every one. The table lists 200,000 or so clones, approximately 93% of them singletons. Study-wide results and caveats: The CD4 TCRs associated with vaccination extended across spike and predominated at 160-218 and 743-854.

This specimen consisted of peripheral blood, obtained 28 days after the second AZD1222 dose. The sequence was obtained from an adult who received the AZD1222 COVID-19 vaccine.

The CDR3 here is CASSLRVTSTGELFF. CDR3 bases: TGCGCCAGCAGCTTGAGGGTTACATCTACCGGGGAGCTGTTTTTT. V usage is TRBV5-1 and J usage is TRBJ2-2, with D uncertain. Trimming shortened V by 1 base and J by 5 bases, and 12 bases separated the two germline ends. Germline CDR1 and CDR2: SGHRS and YFSETQ. This CDR3 is 15 amino acids long.